The clone carrying this TCR beta chain was detected ten times or more. The data belong to a study of neurological immune-mediated disorders. The length of the CDR3 is 15 residues. From germline, CDR1 is SGHRS and CDR2 YFSETQ. Unmatched junction bases numbered 2, after V lost 4 bases and J lost 2 bases. The cDNA was generated through 5'RACE incorporating 10-nucleotide random UMIs. TCRdb called the 5' RACE reads again in MiXCR, with one record for every CDR3 protein. Among approximately 100,000 distinct CDR3 sequences listed, around 3.4% were seen once. Sequencing was performed on PBMCs. This sequence was found in a woman aged 50 to 60 with multiple sclerosis. V and J are TRBV5-1 and TRBJ2-5; 13 positions agree with TRBD2. The CDR3 is CASSGGLAGQETQYF. In DNA, the CDR3 is TGCGCCAGCAGCGGGGGACTAGCGGGGCAAGAGACCCAGTACTTC.